This TCR beta chain came from a study of CD4+ T cells in melanoma. A word on this clone: Its antigen is still unknown.

Germline CDR1 SEHNR, CDR2 FQNEAQ (reference sequence). V lost 1 base and J lost 1, with 4 bases in between. There are 13 residues in the CDR3. Measured with immunoSEQ multiplex PCR; TCRdb has only the in-frame clones, and not every one. The sample gives some 9,600 clones, roughly 70% of which show up once; approximately 25% is in the top ten. Study outcomes and limitations: A reported correlation linked neoantigen-specific CD4+ T cells to CD8+, macrophage and B cell function. In melanoma, neoantigen-specific CD4+ T cells reportedly differed in differentiation state.

J is TRBJ1-2 and V is TRBV7-9; D is uncertain. The sequencing sample was made of cells from a culture (not recorded whether cultured in vitro). This receptor was taken from a human donor with melanoma. CDR3 DNA sequence: TGTGCCAGCAGCTTAGGTCTTAACTATGGCTACACCTTC. Protein sequence: CASSLGLNYGYTF.